A single sample is the source of the 19 T cell receptor beta chains below, sequenced in a study of blood T cell repertoires in COVID-19. Using immunoSEQ multiplex PCR, the repertoire was profiled, and TCRdb retains in-frame clones only, with some absent. This table has about 380,000 clones, around 87% appearing once. Sequenced material: peripheral blood. These TCRs come from a young man with active or convalescent COVID-19.

The CDR3 DNA sequence: TGTGCCAGTAGTATAAGTCTAGCCGACGAGCAGTACTTC. Encoded protein: CASSISLADEQYF. V is TRBV19 and J is TRBJ2-7; possibly TRBD2 for D (5 bases). Germline values: CDR1 LNHDA, CDR2 SQIVND (reference sequence). V gave up 2 bases and J gave up 5 bases, with 10 bases separating them. The CDR3 consists of 13 residues.

This clone was recorded only once. This rearrangement joins TRBV4-3 to TRBJ2-7; maybe TRBD1 (5 bases). The CDR3 has 14 residues. Germline V gene lookup returns CDR1 LGHNA and CDR2 YSLEER. V gave up 0 bases and J gave up 3 bases, with 9 bases separating them. The CDR3 region has the DNA TGCGCCAGCAGCCAAGAACACAGGAACTACGAGCAGTACTTC. Translating it yields CASSQEHRNYEQYF.

This chain connects TRBV5-1 to TRBJ2-3; 14 bases are shared with TRBD2. Trimming cost V 4 bases and J 7 bases; bases outside gene matches: 5. CDR3 length equals 15 residues. Germline CDR1 and CDR2: SGHRS and YFSETQ. The CDR3 region has the DNA TGCGCCAGCAGCACCGGGACTAGCGGGAGTAATACGCAGTATTTT. Translating gives CASSTGTSGSNTQYF.

This chain joins TRBV5-1 and TRBJ2-5; 12 bases line up with TRBD2. Germline loops: CDR1 SGHRS, CDR2 YFSETQ. The V segment lost 6 bases and the J segment 5 bases; nucleotides outside the gene matches: 8. This CDR3 spans 15 amino acids. CDR3 protein: CASTPGGTSGETQYF. The CDR3 coding sequence is TGCGCCAGCACCCCCGGGGGGACTAGCGGGGAGACCCAGTACTTC.

The J gene is TRBJ1-6, the V gene TRBV15, with D unclear. The CDR3 spans 14 residues. The germline V gene encodes CDR1 LNHNV and CDR2 YYDKDF (reference sequence). V lost 5 bases and J 5 bases, leaving 10 bases between the germline ends. CDR3 sequence (DNA): TGTGCCACCAGCGAATCGGGGAATAATTCACCCCTCCACTTT. Its protein is CATSESGNNSPLHF.

This chain uses TRBV2 with TRBJ2-7; 7 bases line up with TRBD1. Germline V gene lookup returns CDR1 SNHLY and CDR2 FYNNEI. Trimming at V came to 4 bases and at J to 6 bases, leaving 6 bases not matched to a gene. CDR3 length: 13 amino acids. The CDR3: CASSGDRAPEQYF. In DNA, the CDR3 is TGTGCCAGCAGTGGTGACAGGGCCCCCGAGCAGTACTTC.

The rearrangement joins TRBV4-2 to TRBJ2-3, with 15 bases matching TRBD2. The trim removed 0 bases at V and 5 bases at J, leaving 12 bases unmatched. CDR1 LGHNA and CDR2 YNFKEQ come from the germline V gene. The CDR3 totals 20 residues. This CDR3 is CASSQEDGLAGGPHGDTQYF. The CDR3 nucleotides are TGTGCCAGCAGCCAAGAAGACGGACTAGCGGGAGGGCCTCACGGAGATACGCAGTATTTT.

The chain couples TRBV5-4 to TRBJ1-1; no reliable D call. From germline, CDR1 is SGHNT and CDR2 YYREEE (reference sequence). Deletions cut 0 bases from V and 0 bases from J, with 6 bases between. This CDR3 comprises 14 residues. The CDR3, as DNA: TGTGCCAGCAGCTTGGCCCTGTTGAACACTGAAGCTTTCTTT. Residues: CASSLALLNTEAFF.

This clone was recorded once. This rearrangement joins TRBV5-5 to TRBJ2-2; possibly TRBD2 for D (6 bases). The V and J ends lost 4 bases and 0 bases respectively, with 13 bases between them. CDR1 is SGHKS and CDR2 is YYEKEE in the germline V gene (reference sequence). The CDR3 covers 16 residues. This CDR3 is CASSRRDFSNTGELFF. DNA for the CDR3: TGTGCCAGCAGCCGGAGGGACTTCTCGAACACCGGGGAGCTGTTTTTT.

This rearrangement joins TRBV25-1 to TRBJ2-1, with D possibly TRBD2 on 7 matching bases. The V gene lost 1 base and the J gene lost 5 bases, with 15 bases spanning the gap. From germline, CDR1 is MGHDK and CDR2 SYGVNS. This CDR3 is built from 16 residues. The CDR3 protein is CASSELSGGRDNEQFF. The CDR3 DNA is TGTGCCAGCAGTGAATTATCGGGGGGCAGGGACAATGAGCAGTTCTTC.

This chain joins TRBV7-9 and TRBJ2-1; 8 bases are a match to TRBD1. The CDR3 runs 14 residues. J lost 3 bases, V lost 4 bases, and 2 bases had no gene match. Germline V gene data show CDR1 as SEHNR and CDR2 as FQNEAQ (reference sequence). The CDR3 loop reads CASSSGTGYNEQFF. The CDR3 bases are TGTGCCAGCAGCTCCGGGACAGGCTACAATGAGCAGTTCTTC.

The gene calls are TRBV11-2 and TRBJ1-2; D is uncertain. Between the trimmed V and J ends, which lost 1 base and 4 bases, there was a span of 10 bases. The germline V gene encodes CDR1 SGHAT and CDR2 FQNNGV. The CDR3 is 14 amino acids. The CDR3: CASSLGAASYGYTF. The CDR3 DNA is TGTGCCAGCAGCTTAGGGGCAGCATCCTATGGCTACACCTTC.

The chain has TRBV28 and TRBJ1-2, with 9 bases aligning to TRBD1. V gave up 6 bases and J gave up 7 bases; unmatched junction bases: 15. Germline V lookup: CDR1 MDHEN, CDR2 SYDVKM. The CDR3 is 16 amino acids. CDR3 sequence (DNA): TGTGCCAGCAGCCAACTACCGGGACAGGGCCCATTTGGCTACACCTTC. Translated, it gives CASSQLPGQGPFGYTF.

The chain links TRBV27 to TRBJ2-1; 7 bases agree with TRBD2. This CDR3 contains 14 residues. Germline CDR1 MNHEY, CDR2 SMNVEV (reference sequence). V lost 7 bases, J lost 7 bases, and 10 bases stayed unmatched. The CDR3 DNA is TGTGCCAGCACCCTCATGGGGGGGATGAATGAGCAGTTCTTC. As protein: CASTLMGGMNEQFF.

This chain links TRBV6-2 or TRBV6-3 with TRBJ1-5; D gene unclear. The CDR3 spans 17 residues. Germline CDR1 MNHEY, CDR2 SVGEGT. Trimming took off 6 bases at V and 2 bases at J, with 20 bases between the two ends. The CDR3 is CASSSLEGGVRNQPQHF. CDR3 nucleotide sequence: TGTGCCAGCAGCTCCCTGGAGGGCGGAGTGCGCAATCAGCCCCAGCATTTT.

This clone is a singleton in its sample. The V call is TRBV3-1 (or the pseudogene TRBV3-2), the J call TRBJ2-3; 13 bases line up with TRBD2. The CDR3 has 16 amino acids. CDR1 LGHDT and CDR2 YNNKEL come from the germline V gene (reference sequence). The V segment lost 3 bases and the J segment 5 bases; nucleotides outside the gene matches: 5. In nucleotides, the CDR3 is TGTGCCAGCAGCCACACTAGCGGGGGGGCTATAGATACGCAGTATTTT. Its translation: CASSHTSGGAIDTQYF.

This chain links TRBV11-2 with TRBJ2-5; 7 nucleotides align to TRBD2. The J segment lost 2 bases and the V segment lost 4 bases, leaving 7 bases of the junction unmatched. Germline V gives CDR1 SGHAT, CDR2 FQNNGV. This CDR3 spans 15 amino acids. The CDR3: CASSSSGRGQETQYF. The CDR3 bases are TGTGCCAGCAGCTCCTCGGGGAGGGGTCAAGAGACCCAGTACTTC.

V gene TRBV19 combines with J gene TRBJ1-5, with no clear D. The V end lost 7 bases, the J end lost 3 bases, and 13 bases lay between the germline ends. This CDR3 spans 14 amino acids. Germline lookup yields CDR1 LNHDA and CDR2 SQIVND (reference sequence). CDR3 loop: CASTKIPYNQPQHF. In DNA, the CDR3 is TGTGCCAGTACTAAAATCCCCTACAATCAGCCCCAGCATTTT.

The rearrangement joins TRBV9 to TRBJ1-2, with TRBD1 as a possible D gene (6 bases). CDR1 and CDR2 (germline): SGDLS, YYNGEE. The CDR3 sequence is 11 residues long. The V gene lost 3 bases and the J gene lost 13 bases, with 13 bases spanning the gap. CDR3 loop: CASSDETGVTF. The CDR3 coding sequence is TGTGCCAGCAGCGATGAGACAGGCGTCACCTTC.